Here is one T cell receptor (beta chain) with its context. Antigen specificity is unknown. Trimming shortened V by 0 bases and J by 3 bases, and 12 bases separated the two germline ends. There are 15 residues in the CDR3. Germline assignment: CDR1 SGDLS and CDR2 YYNGEE. TCRdb ran MiXCR on the 5' RACE reads and lists one entry per CDR3 protein. This table has hundreds of thousands of distinct CDR3 sequences, roughly a fifth appearing once. The sample comes from a study of T-cell memory formation after mild COVID-19. Looking at the study overall: For the most part, TCR clusters were specific to one donor.

Broader study findings: Clones that contracted from day 15 to 85 were balanced CD4/CD8, while later expanders leaned CD4+.

The rearrangement joins TRBV9 to TRBJ1-2; D is unclear. The clonotype comes from an adult woman who had mild COVID-19 (a few samples of this study predate the infection). Cell type and time point are not known. Material: PBMCs or a T cell subset sorted from them (not recorded which). As DNA, the CDR3 is TGTGCCAGCAGCGTAGGGACCGCGGATTACTATGGCTACACCTTC. This gives the protein CASSVGTADYYGYTF.